This T cell receptor beta chain is drawn from a study of cytomegalovirus exposure and HLA in healthy donors. Here immunoSEQ multiplex PCR was the method, and the copy in TCRdb shows in-frame clones only, minus some. The data contain 150,000 to 200,000 clones, less than 95% of them singletons. The CDR3 sequence is 14 residues long. The ends were cut back, 6 bases at V and 3 bases at J, with 16 bases in the middle. The V gene's germline CDR1 is SGHRS and CDR2 YFSETQ. The chain combines TRBV5-1 with TRBJ2-7; perhaps TRBD1 as D (5 bases). The source of this sequence is a woman under 30 in good health and CMV-seropositive. Sequences were obtained from PBMCs. In DNA form, the CDR3 reads TGCGCCAGCATGCAGGGAAGTATTGGCTACGAGCAGTACTTC. Protein sequence: CASMQGSIGYEQYF.